The clone carrying this TCR beta chain was observed a few times. What it binds is unknown. Barcoded TCR alpha and TCR beta cDNA libraries with UMIs came from 5'RACE using constant-segment primers. TCRdb analysed the 5' RACE reads with MiXCR anew, one entry per CDR3 protein. The data hold fewer than 650,000 distinct CDR3 sequences, with about 20% observed a single time. This sample was taken from a study of T-cell memory formation after mild COVID-19. Overall study: The TCR clusters were mostly specific to one donor.

Deletions cut 4 bases from V and 8 bases from J, with 23 bases between. Germline lookup yields CDR1 MNHEY and CDR2 SVGAGI. CDR3 length: 16 residues. Study-level points and caveats: Contracting clones, day 15 to 85, had balanced CD4/CD8, and later expanders favored CD4+.

Sequenced: PBMCs or a T cell subset sorted from them (not recorded which). This sequence originates from an adult woman who had mild COVID-19 (a few samples of this study predate the infection). Cell type and time point are not known. The V and J genes are TRBV6-5 and TRBJ1-2, with TRBD1 as a possible D gene (6 bases). The CDR3 DNA reads as TGTGCCAGCAGTTTCCTTCCTCAGGGGCGGAATGTGGGCTACACCTTC. Translating it yields CASSFLPQGRNVGYTF.